The clone carrying this TCR beta chain was detected only once. The entry originates in a study of vaccination and CD4 T cells after COVID-19. As for the study in general: Drawing of post-COVID samples took place a median around 100 days after diagnosis (range 35 to 161).

TCRdb processed the PCR reads anew with MiXCR; each CDR3 protein has one entry. The repertoire holds 15,000 to 20,000 distinct CDR3 sequences, with approximately 67% as singletons. The input for sequencing was CD4+ T cells from blood, taken before SARS-CoV-2 vaccination. The clonotype was recovered from a human donor who had recovered from COVID-19.

The CDR3 region has the DNA TGTGCCAGCAGTCACGGGGCTAGCGGGTGGAGCTCCTACGAGCAGTACTTC. This codes for CASSHGASGWSSYEQYF. The chain has TRBV6-1 and TRBJ2-7, with 8 positions matching TRBD2. CDR1 and CDR2 from the germline V gene are MNHNS and SASEGT. The CDR3 is 17 residues long. V gave up 5 bases and J gave up 0 bases; unmatched junction bases: 12.